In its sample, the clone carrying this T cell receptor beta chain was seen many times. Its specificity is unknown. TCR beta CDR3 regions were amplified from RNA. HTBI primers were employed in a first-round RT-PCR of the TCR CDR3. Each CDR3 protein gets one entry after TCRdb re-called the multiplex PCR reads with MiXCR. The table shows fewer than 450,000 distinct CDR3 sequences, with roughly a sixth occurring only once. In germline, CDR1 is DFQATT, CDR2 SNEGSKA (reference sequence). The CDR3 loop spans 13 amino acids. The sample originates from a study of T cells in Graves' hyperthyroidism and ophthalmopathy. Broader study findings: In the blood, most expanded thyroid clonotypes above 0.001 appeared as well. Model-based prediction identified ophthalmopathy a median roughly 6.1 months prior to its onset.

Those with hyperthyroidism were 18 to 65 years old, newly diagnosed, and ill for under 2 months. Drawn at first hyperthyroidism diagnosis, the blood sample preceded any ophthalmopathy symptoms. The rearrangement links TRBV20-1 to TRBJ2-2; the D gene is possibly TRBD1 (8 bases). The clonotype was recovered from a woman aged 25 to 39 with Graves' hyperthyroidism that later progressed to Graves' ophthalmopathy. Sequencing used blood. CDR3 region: CSAGQGGTGELFF. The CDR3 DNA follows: TGCAGCGCAGGACAGGGAGGGACCGGGGAGCTGTTTTTT.